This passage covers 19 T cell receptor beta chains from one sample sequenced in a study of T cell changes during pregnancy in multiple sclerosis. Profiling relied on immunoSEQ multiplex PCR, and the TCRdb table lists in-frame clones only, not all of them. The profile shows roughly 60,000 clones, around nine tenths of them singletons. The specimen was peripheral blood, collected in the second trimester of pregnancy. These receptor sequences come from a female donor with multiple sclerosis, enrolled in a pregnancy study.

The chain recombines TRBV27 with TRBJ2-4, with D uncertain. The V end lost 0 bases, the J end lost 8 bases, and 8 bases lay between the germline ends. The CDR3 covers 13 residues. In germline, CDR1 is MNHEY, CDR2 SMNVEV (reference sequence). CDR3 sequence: CASSLSAVDIQYF. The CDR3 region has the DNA TGTGCCAGCAGTTTATCCGCGGTGGACATTCAGTACTTC.

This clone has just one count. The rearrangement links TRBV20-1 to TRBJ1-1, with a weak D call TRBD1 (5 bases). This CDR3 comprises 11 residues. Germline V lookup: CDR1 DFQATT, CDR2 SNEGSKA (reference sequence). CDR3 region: CSAGQNTEAFF. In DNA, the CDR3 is TGCAGCGCGGGGCAGAACACTGAAGCTTTCTTT.

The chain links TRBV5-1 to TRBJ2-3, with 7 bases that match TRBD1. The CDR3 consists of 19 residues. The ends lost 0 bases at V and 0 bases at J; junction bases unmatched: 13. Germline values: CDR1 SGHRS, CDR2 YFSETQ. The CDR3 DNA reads TGCGCCAGCAGCTTGGAGGGGGACAGAGGATTCTCTAGCACAGATACGCAGTATTTT. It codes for CASSLEGDRGFSSTDTQYF.

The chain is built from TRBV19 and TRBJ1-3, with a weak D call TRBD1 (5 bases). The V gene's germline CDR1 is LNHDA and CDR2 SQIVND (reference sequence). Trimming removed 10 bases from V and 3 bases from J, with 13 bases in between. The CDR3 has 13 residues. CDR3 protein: CATSTQGGNTIYF. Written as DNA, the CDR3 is TGTGCCACCTCGACCCAGGGTGGAAACACCATATATTTT.

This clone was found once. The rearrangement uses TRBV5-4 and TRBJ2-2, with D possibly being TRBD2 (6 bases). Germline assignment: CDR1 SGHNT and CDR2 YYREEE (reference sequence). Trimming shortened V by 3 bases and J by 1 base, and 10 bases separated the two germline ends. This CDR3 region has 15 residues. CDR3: CASSSPGENTGELFF. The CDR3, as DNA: TGTGCCAGCAGCTCCCCGGGGGAGAACACCGGGGAGCTGTTTTTT.

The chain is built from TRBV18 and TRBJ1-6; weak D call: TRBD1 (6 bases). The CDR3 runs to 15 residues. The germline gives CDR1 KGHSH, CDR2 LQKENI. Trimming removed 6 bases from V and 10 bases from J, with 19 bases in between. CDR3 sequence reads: CASSPPAGEGSPLHF. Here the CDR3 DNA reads TGTGCCAGCTCCCCGCCGGCAGGGGAGGGATCACCCCTCCACTTT.

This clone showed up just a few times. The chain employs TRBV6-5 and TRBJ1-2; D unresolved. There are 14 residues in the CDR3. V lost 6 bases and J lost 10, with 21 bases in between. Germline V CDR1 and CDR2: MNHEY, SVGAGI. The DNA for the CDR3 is TGTGCCAGCAGGCAGAGCGGAGGCCTCCCGGACTACACCTTC. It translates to CASRQSGGLPDYTF.

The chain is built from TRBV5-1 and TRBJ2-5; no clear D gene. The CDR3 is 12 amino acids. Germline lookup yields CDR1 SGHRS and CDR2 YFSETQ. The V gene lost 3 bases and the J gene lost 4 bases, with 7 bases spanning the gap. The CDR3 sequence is CASSWSRETQYF. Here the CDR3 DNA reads TGCGCCAGCAGCTGGAGCCGAGAGACCCAGTACTTC.

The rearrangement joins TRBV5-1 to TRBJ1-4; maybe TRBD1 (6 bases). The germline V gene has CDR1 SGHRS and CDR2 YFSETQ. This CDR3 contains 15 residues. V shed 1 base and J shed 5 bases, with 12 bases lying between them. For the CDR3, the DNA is TGCGCCAGCAGCTTGTCACAGGGAAGGAATGAAAAACTGTTTTTT. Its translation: CASSLSQGRNEKLFF.

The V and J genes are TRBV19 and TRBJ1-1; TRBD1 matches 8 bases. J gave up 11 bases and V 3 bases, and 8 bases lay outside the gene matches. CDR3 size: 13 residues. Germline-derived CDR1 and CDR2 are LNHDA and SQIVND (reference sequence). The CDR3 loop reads CASSMGLGQEAFF. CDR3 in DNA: TGTGCCAGTAGTATGGGGCTGGGACAGGAGGCTTTCTTT. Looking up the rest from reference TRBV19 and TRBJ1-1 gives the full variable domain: DGGITQSPKYLFRKEGQNVTLSCEQNLNHDAMYWYRQDPGQGLRLIYYSQIVNDFQKGDIAEGYSVSREKKESFPLTVTSAQKNPTAFYLCASSMGLGQEAFFGQGTRLTVV.

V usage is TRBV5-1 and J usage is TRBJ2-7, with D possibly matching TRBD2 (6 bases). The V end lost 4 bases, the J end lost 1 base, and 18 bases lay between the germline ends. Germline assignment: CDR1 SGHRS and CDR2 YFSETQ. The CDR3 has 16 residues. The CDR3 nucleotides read TGCGCCAGCAGCCTGGGAGGAGGGAGCAAATCCTACGAGCAGTACTTC. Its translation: CASSLGGGSKSYEQYF.

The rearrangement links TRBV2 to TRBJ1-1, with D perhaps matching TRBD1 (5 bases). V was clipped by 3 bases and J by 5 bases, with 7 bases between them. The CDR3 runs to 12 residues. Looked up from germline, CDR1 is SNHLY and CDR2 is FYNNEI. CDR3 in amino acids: CASSDSGTEAFF. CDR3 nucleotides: TGTGCCAGCAGTGATTCAGGGACTGAAGCTTTCTTT.

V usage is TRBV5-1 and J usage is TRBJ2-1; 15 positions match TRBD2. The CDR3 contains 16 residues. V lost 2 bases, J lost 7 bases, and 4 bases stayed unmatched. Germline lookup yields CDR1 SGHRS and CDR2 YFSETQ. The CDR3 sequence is CASSFGTSGRRNEQFF. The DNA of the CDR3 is TGCGCCAGCAGCTTCGGGACTAGCGGGAGGCGGAATGAGCAGTTCTTC.

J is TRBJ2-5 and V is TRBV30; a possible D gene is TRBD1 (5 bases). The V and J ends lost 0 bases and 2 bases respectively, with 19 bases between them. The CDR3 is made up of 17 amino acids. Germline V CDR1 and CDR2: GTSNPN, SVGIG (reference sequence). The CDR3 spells CAWSVRWGLKGQETQYF. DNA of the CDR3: TGTGCCTGGAGTGTACGATGGGGTCTCAAGGGGCAAGAGACCCAGTACTTC.

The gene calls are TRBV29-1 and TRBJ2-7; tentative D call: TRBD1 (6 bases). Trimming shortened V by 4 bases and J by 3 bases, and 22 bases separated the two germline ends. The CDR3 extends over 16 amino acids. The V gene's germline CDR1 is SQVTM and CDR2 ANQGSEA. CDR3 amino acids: CSVGLHVGQGYYEQYF. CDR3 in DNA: TGCAGCGTTGGTCTGCATGTAGGTCAGGGGTACTACGAGCAGTACTTC.

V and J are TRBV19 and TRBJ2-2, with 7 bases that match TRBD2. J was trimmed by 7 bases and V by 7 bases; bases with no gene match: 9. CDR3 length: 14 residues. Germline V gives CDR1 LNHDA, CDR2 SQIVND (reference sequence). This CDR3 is CASTRGGSGGELFF. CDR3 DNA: TGTGCCAGTACGAGGGGCGGGAGTGGCGGGGAGCTGTTTTTT. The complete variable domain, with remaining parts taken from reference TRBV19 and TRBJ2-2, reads DGGITQSPKYLFRKEGQNVTLSCEQNLNHDAMYWYRQDPGQGLRLIYYSQIVNDFQKGDIAEGYSVSREKKESFPLTVTSAQKNPTAFYLCASTRGGSGGELFFGEGSRLTVL.

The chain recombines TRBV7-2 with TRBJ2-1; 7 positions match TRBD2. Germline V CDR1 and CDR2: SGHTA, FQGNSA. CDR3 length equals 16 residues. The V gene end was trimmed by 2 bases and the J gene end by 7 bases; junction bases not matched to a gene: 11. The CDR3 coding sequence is TGTGCCAGCAGCTTATCGGGGGAGGGCCTGGGGAATGAGCAGTTCTTC. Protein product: CASSLSGEGLGNEQFF. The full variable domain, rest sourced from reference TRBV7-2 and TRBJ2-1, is GAGVSQSPSNKVTEKGKDVELRCDPISGHTALYWYRQSLGQGLEFLIYFQGNSAPDKSGLPSDRFSAERTGGSVSTLTIQRTQQEDSAVYLCASSLSGEGLGNEQFFGPGTRLTVL.

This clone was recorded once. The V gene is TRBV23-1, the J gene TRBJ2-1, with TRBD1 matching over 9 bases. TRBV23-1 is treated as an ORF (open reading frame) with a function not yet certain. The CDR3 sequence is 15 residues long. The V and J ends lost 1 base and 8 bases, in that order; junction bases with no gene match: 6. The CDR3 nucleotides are TGCGCCAGCAGTCAATTCCCACAGGGGGCGGATGAGCAGTTCTTC. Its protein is CASSQFPQGADEQFF.

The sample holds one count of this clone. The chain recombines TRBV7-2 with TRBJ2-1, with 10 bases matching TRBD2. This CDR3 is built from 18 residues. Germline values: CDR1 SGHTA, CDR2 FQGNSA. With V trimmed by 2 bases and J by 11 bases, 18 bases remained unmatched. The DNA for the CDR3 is TGTGCCAGCAGCTTACAGCAAGGGACTAGCGAGGCCCCCCAAAAGCAGTTCTTC. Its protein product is CASSLQQGTSEAPQKQFF.